This T cell receptor beta chain comes out of a study of shared clonotypes between healthy human individuals. At the level of the study: Each donor's CD4 naive and CD4 memory cells filled three plates apiece, CD8 naive two, and CD8 memory one.

Comments on this clone: The antigen remains unidentified.

There were only Caucasian adults among the donors, and all lived in Nashville, Tennessee. TCRdb keeps only in-frame clones here, not all; method: immunoSEQ multiplex PCR. This sample yields about 980,000 clones, of which less than 85% are seen a single time; approximately 1.5% belongs to the top ten. Study results and caveats: Across subsets, estimated richness was generally greater for naive than for memory populations. In having few donors, the study represented limited genetic and exposure-history diversity.

The sample comprised memory CD4+ T cells sorted from blood. Documented subset: CD45RA-negative fraction. The clonotype originates from a man aged 18 to 29 in good health.

The CDR3: CASSLGRDSEAFF. The CDR3 DNA sequence: TGTGCCAGCAGCTTAGGGAGGGACAGTGAAGCTTTCTTT. The chain couples TRBV7-2 to TRBJ1-1, with TRBD1 identical over 7 bases. CDR1 and CDR2 from the germline V gene are SGHTA and FQGNSA. Unmatched junction bases numbered 3, after V lost 1 base and J lost 7 bases. This CDR3 has 13 amino acids.